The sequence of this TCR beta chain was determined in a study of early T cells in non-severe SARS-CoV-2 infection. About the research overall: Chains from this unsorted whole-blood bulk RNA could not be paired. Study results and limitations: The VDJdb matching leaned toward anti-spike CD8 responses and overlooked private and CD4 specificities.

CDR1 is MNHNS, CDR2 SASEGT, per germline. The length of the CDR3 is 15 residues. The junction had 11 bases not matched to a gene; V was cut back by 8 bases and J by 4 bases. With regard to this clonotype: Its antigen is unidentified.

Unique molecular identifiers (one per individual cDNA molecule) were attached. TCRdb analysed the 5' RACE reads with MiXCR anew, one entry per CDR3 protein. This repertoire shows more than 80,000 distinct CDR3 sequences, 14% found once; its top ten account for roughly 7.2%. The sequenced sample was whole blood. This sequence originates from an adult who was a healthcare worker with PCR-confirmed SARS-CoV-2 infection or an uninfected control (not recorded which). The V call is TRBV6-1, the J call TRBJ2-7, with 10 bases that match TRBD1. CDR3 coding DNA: TGTGCCAGCCCCGTGCCGGGACAGGGGTTTTACGAGCAGTACTTC. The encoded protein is CASPVPGQGFYEQYF.